The 22 T cell receptor beta chains in this list originate from one sample, sequenced in a study of regulatory T cells in long-lasting Graves disease. Time point here: persistent/refractory GD, antithyroid drugs over 5 years with positive TRAb. RNA isolated from PBMCs was used to make the TCR library. TCR beta libraries were built with iRepertoire HTBI primers and Arm-PCR of CDR3 regions. TCRdb re-called the multiplex PCR reads with MiXCR, one entry per CDR3 protein. The repertoire holds roughly 450,000 distinct CDR3 sequences, with approximately 23% as singletons. This sample comprised peripheral blood mononuclear cells (PBMCs), obtained when the disease was refractory, from a patient treated with antithyroid drugs. All receptors derive from a female donor with Graves disease.

This clonotype was recorded a few times. This sequence joins TRBV10-3 and TRBJ1-1; the D gene is possibly TRBD1 (6 bases). V lost 7 bases, J lost 6 bases, and 21 bases lay in between. This CDR3 is built from 15 residues. Germline V CDR1 and CDR2: ENHRY, SYGVKD. The CDR3 nucleotides read TGTGCCATCACTCAGGACAGTGGGTCGGGCGCTGAAGCTTTCTTT. Protein product: CAITQDSGSGAEAFF.

This clonotype showed up just once. The CDR3 is CASSLDAGGASKNIQYF. CDR3 coding DNA: TGTGCCAGCAGCTTAGATGCTGGGGGCGCATCCAAAAACATTCAGTACTTC. This chain links TRBV11-2 with TRBJ2-4; a weak D match, TRBD1 (6 bases). Between the trimmed V and J ends, which lost 0 bases and 2 bases, there was a span of 14 bases. CDR3 length: 17 amino acids. Germline V gene sequence: CDR1 SGHAT, CDR2 FQNNGV.

The CDR3 here is CASSPPKEGAKNIQYF. The CDR3 DNA reads TGTGCCAGCTCACCACCGAAGGAGGGGGCCAAAAACATTCAGTACTTC. This chain connects TRBV18 to TRBJ2-4, with D tentatively TRBD2 (6 bases). Germline V CDR1 and CDR2: KGHSH, LQKENI. The CDR3 consists of 16 residues. Trimming took 0 bases from V and 1 from J, leaving 10 bases between them.

The CDR3 sequence is CASSLGQGALTYEQYF. The CDR3 bases are TGCGCCAGCAGCTTGGGGCAGGGGGCCTTAACCTACGAGCAGTACTTC. The gene calls are TRBV5-1 and TRBJ2-7; 8 bases agree with TRBD1. The germline gives CDR1 SGHRS, CDR2 YFSETQ. The CDR3 covers 16 residues. V gave up 0 bases and J gave up 2 bases; unmatched junction bases: 7.

This clonotype has at least ten counts. The chain has TRBV12-3 or TRBV12-4 and TRBJ1-5, with D unclear. V lost 5 bases and J 7 bases, leaving 12 bases between the germline ends. The CDR3 has 13 amino acids. The DNA for the CDR3 is TGTGCCAGCAGTCCGGAGGGCCGGCAGCCCCAGCATTTT. Protein: CASSPEGRQPQHF.

This clonotype was seen a handful of times. V gene TRBV20-1 combines with J gene TRBJ2-7; perhaps TRBD1 as D (6 bases). Looked up from germline, CDR1 is DFQATT and CDR2 is SNEGSKA (reference sequence). The CDR3 runs 14 residues. The V gene lost 1 base and the J gene lost 4 bases, with 14 bases spanning the gap. Written as DNA, the CDR3 is TGCAGTGCTAGAGCTTTAGGGCAGGGGTACGAGCAGTACTTC. Encoded protein: CSARALGQGYEQYF.

There are a few counts of this clonotype. The chain carries TRBV5-5 and TRBJ1-1, with D perhaps matching TRBD1 (6 bases). Trimming removed 5 bases at V and 7 bases at J, with 18 bases between. The CDR3 spans 14 residues. In germline, CDR1 is SGHKS, CDR2 YYEKEE (reference sequence). CDR3 coding DNA: TGTGCCAGCAGTCGTGAGGGGGTCTTTGGTGAAGCTTTCTTT. Protein sequence: CASSREGVFGEAFF.

Only a few counts were recorded for this clonotype. This chain joins TRBV13 and TRBJ2-5, with 9 bases identical to TRBD2. CDR1 is PRHDT, CDR2 FYEKMQ, per germline (reference sequence). The length of the CDR3 is 14 residues. Trimming removed 5 bases from V and 2 bases from J; junction bases left unmatched: 3. DNA of the CDR3: TGTGCCAGCAGCCCGACTAGCGGACAAGAGACCCAGTACTTC. The encoded protein is CASSPTSGQETQYF.

This clonotype was picked up a small number of times. This chain uses TRBV7-2 with TRBJ2-7; D possibly matches TRBD1 or TRBD2 (5 bases each). The CDR3 is 22 residues long. Germline V CDR1 and CDR2: SGHTA, FQGNSA. The germline V and J ends were trimmed by 5 bases and 0 bases, with 35 bases remaining between them. CDR3 nucleotide sequence: TGTGCCAGCAGCCACAACCAGTGGGGGTTGGTCAGACGAAAGGGAAACTCCTACGAGCAGTACTTC. As protein: CASSHNQWGLVRRKGNSYEQYF. The full variable domain, completed using reference TRBV7-2 and TRBJ2-7, is GAGVSQSPSNKVTEKGKDVELRCDPISGHTALYWYRQSLGQGLEFLIYFQGNSAPDKSGLPSDRFSAERTGGSVSTLTIQRTQQEDSAVYLCASSHNQWGLVRRKGNSYEQYFGPGTRLTVT.

This clonotype was detected ten times or more. The chain joins TRBV6-1 to TRBJ1-2; the D gene is possibly TRBD1 (5 bases). Deletions cut 7 bases from V and 4 bases from J, with 22 bases between. From germline, CDR1 is MNHNS and CDR2 SASEGT. The CDR3 length is 16 residues. The CDR3 DNA follows: TGTGCCAGCACCGGCGTGGGGGGTTTTGGGGGCTATGGCTACACCTTC. As protein: CASTGVGGFGGYGYTF.

Many counts were recorded for this clonotype. The chain joins TRBV7-8 to TRBJ1-2; D remains ambiguous. Trimming stripped 7 bases from V and 7 bases from J, with 22 bases between. The CDR3 spans 15 residues. CDR1 and CDR2 from the germline V gene are SGHVS and FQNEAQ. The CDR3 DNA reads as TGTGCCAGCACCCGCCTTGGCGGACGGCGGGGTGGCTACACCTTC. Translating it yields CASTRLGGRRGGYTF. The entire variable domain, with the rest obtained from reference TRBV7-8 and TRBJ1-2, is as follows: GAGVSQSPRYKVAKRGQDVALRCDPISGHVSLFWYQQALGQGPEFLTYFQNEAQLDKSGLPSDRFFAERPEGSVSTLKIQRTQQEDSAVYLCASTRLGGRRGGYTFGSGTRLTVV.

The CDR3 sequence is CASSITLLAPEDTQYF. DNA for the CDR3: TGTGCCAGTAGTATTACCTTGCTAGCCCCCGAGGATACGCAGTATTTT. The chain couples TRBV19 to TRBJ2-3; maybe TRBD2 (5 bases). Per germline, CDR1 LNHDA and CDR2 SQIVND (reference sequence). The CDR3 is 16 amino acids. The V end was cut by 3 bases, the J end by 6 bases, with 19 bases between.

V is TRBV7-2 and J is TRBJ2-1, with 9 bases fitting TRBD2. The V gene end was trimmed by 5 bases and the J gene end by 1 base; junction bases not matched to a gene: 6. CDR1 SGHTA and CDR2 FQGNSA come from the germline V gene. The CDR3 length is 16 residues. CDR3 amino acids: CASSKGGLASYNEQFF. The CDR3, as DNA: TGTGCCAGCAGCAAGGGGGGACTAGCTTCCTACAATGAGCAGTTCTTC.

This clonotype was recorded at least ten times. J is TRBJ2-7 and V is TRBV15; D remains ambiguous. There are 15 residues in the CDR3. V gave up 1 base and J gave up 5 bases, with 15 bases separating them. Germline V CDR1 and CDR2: LNHNV, YYDKDF (reference sequence). In nucleotides, the CDR3 is TGTGCCACCAGCAGAGCCCAGGTCGTTAGCCACGAGCAGTACTTC. Protein: CATSRAQVVSHEQYF.

The rearrangement uses TRBV13 and TRBJ2-7; TRBD1 is a possible D gene (6 bases). Germline lookup yields CDR1 PRHDT and CDR2 FYEKMQ (reference sequence). This CDR3 spans 14 amino acids. V was cut by 5 bases and J by 5 bases, with 16 bases left in between. The CDR3 reads CASSQTGSHNEQYF. Here the CDR3 DNA reads TGTGCCAGCAGCCAGACAGGTTCCCACAACGAGCAGTACTTC.

The V and J genes are TRBV6-1 and TRBJ2-1; 10 nucleotides match TRBD1. CDR3 size: 14 residues. The germline gives CDR1 MNHNS, CDR2 SASEGT. With V trimmed by 6 bases and J by 9 bases, 8 bases remained unmatched. As DNA, the CDR3 is TGTGCCAGCAGCAACCTAGGGACAGGGGCTGAGCAGTTCTTC. Protein: CASSNLGTGAEQFF.

The chain joins TRBV19 to TRBJ1-1; D is unresolved. CDR3 size: 14 residues. Germline loops: CDR1 LNHDA, CDR2 SQIVND (reference sequence). The ends were cut back, 5 bases at V and 0 bases at J, with 10 bases in the middle. The CDR3 here is CASSAWQMNTEAFF. CDR3 coding DNA: TGTGCCAGTAGTGCCTGGCAGATGAACACTGAAGCTTTCTTT.

This clonotype was seen at least ten times. This chain links TRBV28 with TRBJ2-2; the D gene is possibly TRBD1 (6 bases). The CDR3 runs 14 residues. Germline CDR1 reads MDHEN; CDR2 reads SYDVKM. Deletions cut 2 bases from V and 7 bases from J, with 11 bases between. CDR3 region: CASSLQKTGGELFF. Written as DNA, the CDR3 is TGTGCCAGCAGTTTACAAAAGACAGGCGGGGAGCTGTTTTTT.

The V gene is TRBV29-1, the J gene TRBJ2-3, with D unclear. Germline V gives CDR1 SQVTM, CDR2 ANQGSEA. CDR3 size: 10 residues. Trimming cost V 7 bases and J 1 base, with 3 bases left between them. CDR3 in amino acids: CSGGTDTQYF. The CDR3 DNA reads as TGCAGCGGGGGCACAGATACGCAGTATTTT.

The chain links TRBV19 to TRBJ2-3; 12 positions agree with TRBD2. The CDR3 runs to 18 residues. V lost 4 bases and J lost 0; bases outside the gene matches: 8. The germline V gene encodes CDR1 LNHDA and CDR2 SQIVND (reference sequence). The CDR3 reads CASSRTGTSGFSTDTQYF. The CDR3 DNA sequence: TGTGCCAGTAGTAGAACCGGGACTAGCGGGTTTAGCACAGATACGCAGTATTTT.

J is TRBJ2-4 and V is TRBV30; TRBD2 might be the D (6 bases). The germline V and J ends were trimmed by 3 bases and 6 bases, with 12 bases remaining between them. This CDR3 has 13 amino acids. The germline gives CDR1 GTSNPN, CDR2 SVGIG (reference sequence). The CDR3 is CAWSGGSANIQYF. The CDR3 nucleotides are TGTGCCTGGAGCGGGGGATCGGCAAACATTCAGTACTTC.

This clonotype has at least ten counts. The J gene is TRBJ1-6, the V gene TRBV27; D perhaps matches TRBD1 (6 bases). CDR3 length: 13 residues. Trimming took 6 bases from V and 9 from J, leaving 12 bases between them. Germline V gene lookup returns CDR1 MNHEY and CDR2 SMNVEV (reference sequence). The CDR3 DNA is TGTGCCAGCAGCCTGGGAGGGGGTTCACCCCTCCACTTT. Amino acid sequence: CASSLGGGSPLHF.